This TCR delta chain was captured by sequencing in a study of gamma-delta T cells after stem cell transplantation. TCRdb applied CATT to the RT-PCR reads for clone calling. The table lists about 2,800 delta-chain clones, approximately 4.5% of them singletons. This clone was detected a few times. This CDR3 region has 18 residues. Germline lookup yields CDR1 GEAIGNYY and CDR2 EKD. Trimming took 3 bases from V and 0 from J; bases not matched to a gene: 13. The chain links TRDV2 to TRDJ1, with 9 bases aligning to TRDD3. The sequencing sample was made of gamma-delta T cells. This receptor was taken from a human donor. It is not recorded whose cells these are; they may come from a transplant donor. The CDR3 spells CACDSLLGDLMYTDKLIF. DNA for the CDR3: TGTGCCTGTGACTCTTTACTGGGGGACTTAATGTACACCGATAAACTCATCTTT.